This TCR beta chain stems from a study of CD8+ T cells in alopecia areata. V was trimmed by 2 bases and J by 1 base, leaving 5 bases between them. CDR3 length equals 13 residues. Germline V gives CDR1 MGHDK, CDR2 SYGVNS. RNA was isolated and reverse transcribed to cDNA, the sequencing template. TCRdb keeps only in-frame clones here, not all; method: immunoSEQ multiplex PCR. The table has about 110,000 clones, 50% to 60% seen once. The sequenced sample consisted of NKG2D-low CD8+ T cells sorted from blood. This rearrangement joins TRBV25-1 to TRBJ1-1; D unresolved. The sequence was obtained from a human donor with alopecia areata. CDR3 residues: CASSEVRNTEAFF. The CDR3 DNA reads TGTGCCAGCAGTGAAGTCAGGAACACTGAAGCTTTCTTT.